These 8 T cell receptor beta chains were all obtained from the same sample, sequenced in a study of cytomegalovirus exposure and HLA in healthy donors (dated by TCRdb to about 2017). The method behind the library was the immunoSEQ multiplex PCR assay. The table was pulled from immuneACCESS by TCRdb, which kept in-frame rearrangements only. Such tables lose some clones; where checked, under half of the loss comes from unresolved V genes, and the rest has no known cause. Recorded for this sample are some 140,000 clones; roughly 90% of them occurred a single time. The top ten hold about 2.8% of the sample. The specimen was PBMCs. These receptors all come from a man aged 18 to 30 in good health and CMV-seronegative.

The V call is TRBV15, the J call TRBJ2-3, with 7 bases aligning to TRBD2. The germline V gene encodes CDR1 LNHNV and CDR2 YYDKDF (reference sequence). This CDR3 has 15 residues. The ends lost 5 bases at V and 4 bases at J; junction bases unmatched: 9. DNA for the CDR3: TGTGCCACCAGCTTTTGGGCGGGAGACGCAGATACGCAGTATTTT. Its protein is CATSFWAGDADTQYF.

The rearrangement links TRBV11-2 to TRBJ2-7; the match to TRBD1 covers 10 bases. The V segment lost 7 bases and the J segment 2 bases; nucleotides outside the gene matches: 11. The CDR3 covers 16 residues. Germline assignment: CDR1 SGHAT and CDR2 FQNNGV. The CDR3 spells CASTFLQGTGAYEQYF. CDR3 nucleotides: TGTGCCAGCACCTTCCTCCAGGGGACAGGGGCCTACGAGCAGTACTTC. Complete variable domain (other parts from reference TRBV11-2 and TRBJ2-7): EAGVAQSPRYKIIEKRQSVAFWCNPISGHATLYWYQQILGQGPKLLIQFQNNGVVDDSQLPKDRFSAERLKGVDSTLKIQPAKLEDSAVYLCASTFLQGTGAYEQYFGPGTRLTVT.

The chain recombines TRBV6-6 with TRBJ2-7; perhaps TRBD1 as D (5 bases). This CDR3 region has 13 residues. Germline CDR1 is MNHNY and CDR2 is SVGAGI (reference sequence). Trimming pared 0 bases from V and 3 bases from J, leaving 6 bases between. CDR3 in amino acids: CASSYSQGYEQYF. As DNA, the CDR3 is TGTGCCAGCAGTTACTCCCAGGGCTACGAGCAGTACTTC.

The chain links TRBV11-1 to TRBJ2-3, with 10 bases identical to TRBD2. The junction had 8 bases not matched to a gene; V was cut back by 5 bases and J by 0 bases. The CDR3 is 17 residues long. Looked up from germline, CDR1 is SGHAT and CDR2 is FQDESV (reference sequence). The DNA for the CDR3 is TGTGCCAGCAGCCCGAGATTAGCGGGGGGAAGCACAGATACGCAGTATTTT. Translated: CASSPRLAGGSTDTQYF.

The chain combines TRBV6-1 with TRBJ1-1, with no clear D. CDR1 and CDR2 (germline): MNHNS, SASEGT. This CDR3 spans 15 amino acids. V dropped 0 bases and J dropped 7 bases, with 15 bases sitting between them. The CDR3 is CASSEASTGSIEAFF. The CDR3 DNA is TGTGCCAGCAGTGAAGCCTCGACGGGGAGCATTGAAGCTTTCTTT.

The chain joins TRBV15 to TRBJ2-7, with a weak D call TRBD2 (7 bases). The CDR3 length is 18 residues. Germline loops: CDR1 LNHNV, CDR2 YYDKDF (reference sequence). V gave up 0 bases and J gave up 4 bases, with 22 bases separating them. CDR3 residues: CATSRDPLLGGAPYEQYF. The CDR3 bases are TGTGCCACCAGCAGAGATCCCTTATTAGGGGGGGCCCCTTACGAGCAGTACTTC.

The J gene is TRBJ2-3, the V gene TRBV5-4; 8 bases match TRBD2. Trimming took 0 bases from V and 3 from J; bases not matched to a gene: 3. The germline CDR1 and CDR2 sequences are SGHNT and YYREEE (reference sequence). The CDR3 extends over 15 amino acids. This CDR3 is CASSLEGGRTDTQYF. CDR3 sequence (DNA): TGTGCCAGCAGCTTGGAAGGCGGGAGGACAGATACGCAGTATTTT.

For the CDR3, the DNA is TGTGCCAGCAGCCCTAGTTACCGACTATCGGATACGCAGTATTTT. This codes for CASSPSYRLSDTQYF. The chain is built from TRBV7-2 and TRBJ2-3; a weak D match, TRBD2 (5 bases). Germline CDR1 is SGHTA and CDR2 is FQGNSA. Trimming left V 5 bases short and J 6 bases short, with 18 bases between. There are 15 residues in the CDR3.